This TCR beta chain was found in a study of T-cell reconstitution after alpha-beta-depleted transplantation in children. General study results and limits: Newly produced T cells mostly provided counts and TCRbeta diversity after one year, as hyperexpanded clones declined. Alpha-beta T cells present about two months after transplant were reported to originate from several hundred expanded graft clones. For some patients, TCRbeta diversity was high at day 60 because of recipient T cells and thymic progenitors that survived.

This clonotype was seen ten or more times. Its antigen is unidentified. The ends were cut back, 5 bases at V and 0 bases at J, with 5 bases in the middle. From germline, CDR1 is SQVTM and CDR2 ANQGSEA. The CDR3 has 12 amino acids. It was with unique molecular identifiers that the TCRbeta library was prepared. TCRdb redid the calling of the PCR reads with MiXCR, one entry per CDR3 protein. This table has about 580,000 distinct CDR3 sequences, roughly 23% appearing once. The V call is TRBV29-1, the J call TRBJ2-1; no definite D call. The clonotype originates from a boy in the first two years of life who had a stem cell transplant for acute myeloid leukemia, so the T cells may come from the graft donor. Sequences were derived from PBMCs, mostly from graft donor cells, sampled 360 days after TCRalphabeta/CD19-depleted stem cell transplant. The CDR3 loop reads CSVCNSYNEQFF. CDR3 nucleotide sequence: TGCAGCGTTTGCAACTCCTACAATGAGCAGTTCTTC.